This T cell receptor (beta chain) was sequenced in a study of technical replicates of blood from a few donors. Germline assignment: CDR1 LNHNV and CDR2 YYDKDF (reference sequence). V was shortened by 4 bases and J by 2 bases, with 9 bases between the two germline ends. This CDR3 has 15 residues. Repertoires were generated with immunoSEQ multiplex PCR, while TCRdb's copy carries only in-frame clones and drops some. Among some 73,000 clones listed, more than 85% were seen once. The source is a human donor in good health. Some clones in this sample may be carry-over from other donors' samples. The source material was PBMCs. J is TRBJ2-6 and V is TRBV15; tentative D call: TRBD2 (5 bases). The CDR3 region is CATSTPAAGANVLTF. The DNA for the CDR3 is TGTGCCACCAGCACGCCAGCGGCTGGGGCCAACGTCCTGACTTTC.